This TCR beta chain was sequenced for a study of T cells after yellow fever vaccination. TCRdb used MiXCR to reprocess the 5' RACE reads, holding one entry per CDR3 protein. This table has around 610,000 distinct CDR3 sequences, roughly 13% appearing once. The germline V gene encodes CDR1 MDHEN and CDR2 SYDVKM. V was clipped by 7 bases and J by 3 bases; unmatched bases: 10. This CDR3 spans 15 amino acids. Whole-study results and caveats: Overall, a small share of clonotypes was seen in both CD4 and CD8 compartments. Contamination by abundant bulk-population clonotypes could be present in FACS-sorted repertoires.

Concerning this clonotype: Antigen: not known.

The chain employs TRBV28 and TRBJ2-7; 9 bases are a match to TRBD1. The sequence was obtained from a man aged 25 to 45 who received the YFV17D yellow fever vaccine. Here the sequenced sample was PBMCs, taken on the day of the yellow fever booster vaccination. CDR3 sequence: CASNGQGTIFYEQYF. CDR3 coding DNA: TGTGCCAGCAACGGACAGGGGACAATTTTCTACGAGCAGTACTTC.